The source of this T cell receptor (beta chain) is a study of T cell responses to AZD1222 COVID-19 vaccine. Assay: immunoSEQ multiplex PCR; the TCRdb copy retains only in-frame clones and omits some. The sample lists more than 95,000 clones; 80% to 90% were seen once. Study-wide results and limits: Increases in Spike-specific TCR breadth and depth were seen after two AZD1222 doses.

A word on this clone: What it recognizes is unknown.

Here the sequenced sample was peripheral blood, taken on day 0 of AZD1222 vaccination. The sequence derives from an adult in good health.

The CDR3 nucleotides are TGTGCCATCAGTGACCGGGGTGGTGATGAAAAACTGTTTTTT. It translates to CAISDRGGDEKLFF. The chain has TRBV10-3 and TRBJ1-4; D call uncertain. CDR3 length: 14 residues. Germline loops: CDR1 ENHRY, CDR2 SYGVKD. V was trimmed by 3 bases and J by 6 bases, leaving 11 bases between them.